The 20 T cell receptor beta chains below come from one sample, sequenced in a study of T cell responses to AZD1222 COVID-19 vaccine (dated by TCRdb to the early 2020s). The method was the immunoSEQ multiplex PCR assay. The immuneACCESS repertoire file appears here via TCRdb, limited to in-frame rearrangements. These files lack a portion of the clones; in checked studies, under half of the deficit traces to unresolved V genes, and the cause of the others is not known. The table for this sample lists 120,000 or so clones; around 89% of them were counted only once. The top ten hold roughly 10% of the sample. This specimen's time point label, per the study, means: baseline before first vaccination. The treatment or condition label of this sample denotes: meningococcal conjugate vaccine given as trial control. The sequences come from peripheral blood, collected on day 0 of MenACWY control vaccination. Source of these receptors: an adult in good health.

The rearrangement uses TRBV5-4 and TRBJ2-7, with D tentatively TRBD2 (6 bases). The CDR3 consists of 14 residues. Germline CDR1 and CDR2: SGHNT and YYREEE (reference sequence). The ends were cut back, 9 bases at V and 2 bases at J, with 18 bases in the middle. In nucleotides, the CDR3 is TGTGCCACAGGTAGGAGGGGAGGCGCCTACGAGCAGTACTTC. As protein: CATGRRGGAYEQYF.

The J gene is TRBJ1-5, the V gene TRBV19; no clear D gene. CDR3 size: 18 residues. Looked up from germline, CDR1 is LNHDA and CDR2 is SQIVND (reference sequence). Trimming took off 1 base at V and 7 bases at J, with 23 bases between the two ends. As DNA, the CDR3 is TGTGCCAGTAGTATAGGTGCCTCTTACTATCCCCTCACCCAGCCCCAGCATTTT. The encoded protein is CASSIGASYYPLTQPQHF.

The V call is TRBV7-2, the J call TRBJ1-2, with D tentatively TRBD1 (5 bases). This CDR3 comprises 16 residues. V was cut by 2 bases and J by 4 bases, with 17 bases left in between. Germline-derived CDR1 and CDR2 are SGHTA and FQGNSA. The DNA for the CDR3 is TGTGCCAGCAGCTTACATGGGGACGGAGTAATCTATGGCTACACCTTC. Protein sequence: CASSLHGDGVIYGYTF. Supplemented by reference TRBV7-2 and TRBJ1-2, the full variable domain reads GAGVSQSPSNKVTEKGKDVELRCDPISGHTALYWYRQSLGQGLEFLIYFQGNSAPDKSGLPSDRFSAERTGGSVSTLTIQRTQQEDSAVYLCASSLHGDGVIYGYTFGSGTRLTVV.

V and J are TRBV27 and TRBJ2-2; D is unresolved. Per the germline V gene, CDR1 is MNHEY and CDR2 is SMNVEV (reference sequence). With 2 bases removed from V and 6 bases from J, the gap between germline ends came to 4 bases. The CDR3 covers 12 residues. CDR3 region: CASSLEAGELFF. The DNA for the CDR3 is TGTGCCAGCAGTTTAGAAGCCGGGGAGCTGTTTTTT.

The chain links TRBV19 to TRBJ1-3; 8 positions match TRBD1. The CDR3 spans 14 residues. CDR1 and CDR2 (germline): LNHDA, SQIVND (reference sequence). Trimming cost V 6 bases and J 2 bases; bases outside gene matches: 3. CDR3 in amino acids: CASRQQGAGNTIYF. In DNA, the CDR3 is TGTGCCAGTAGACAACAGGGGGCTGGAAACACCATATATTTT.

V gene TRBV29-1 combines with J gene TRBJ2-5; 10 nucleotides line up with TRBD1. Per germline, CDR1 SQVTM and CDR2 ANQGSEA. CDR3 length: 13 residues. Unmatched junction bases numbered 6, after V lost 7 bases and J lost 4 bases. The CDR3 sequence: CSEQDRGGETQYF. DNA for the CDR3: TGCAGCGAACAGGACAGGGGGGGAGAGACCCAGTACTTC.

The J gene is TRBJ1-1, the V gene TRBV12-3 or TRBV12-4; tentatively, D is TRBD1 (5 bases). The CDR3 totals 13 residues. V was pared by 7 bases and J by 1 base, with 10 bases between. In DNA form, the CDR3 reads TGTGCCAGCAATGCGGACAAGAACACTGAAGCTTTCTTT. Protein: CASNADKNTEAFF.

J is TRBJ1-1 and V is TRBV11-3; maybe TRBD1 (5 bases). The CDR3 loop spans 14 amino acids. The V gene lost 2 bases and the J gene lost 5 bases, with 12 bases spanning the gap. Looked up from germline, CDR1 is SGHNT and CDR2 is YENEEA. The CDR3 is CASSLPPGGTEAFF. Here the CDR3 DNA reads TGTGCCAGCAGCTTACCCCCTGGGGGAACTGAAGCTTTCTTT. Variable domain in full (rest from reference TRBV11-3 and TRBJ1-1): EAGVVQSPRYKIIEKKQPVAFWCNPISGHNTLYWYLQNLGQGPELLIRYENEEAVDDSQLPKDRFSAERLKGVDSTLKIQPAELGDSAVYLCASSLPPGGTEAFFGQGTRLTVV.

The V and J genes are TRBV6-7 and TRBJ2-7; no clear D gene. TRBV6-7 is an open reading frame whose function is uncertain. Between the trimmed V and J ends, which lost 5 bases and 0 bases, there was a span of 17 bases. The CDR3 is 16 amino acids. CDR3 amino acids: CASSTPLGSSSYEQYF. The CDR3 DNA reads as TGTGCCAGCAGTACCCCGTTAGGCAGCAGCTCCTACGAGCAGTACTTC.

DNA for the CDR3: TGCGCCAGCAGCATGGGTCCACGGGGTGAAGCTTTCTTT. Translated, it gives CASSMGPRGEAFF. The genes are TRBV5-1 and TRBJ1-1; no clear D gene. Germline V gene data show CDR1 as SGHRS and CDR2 as YFSETQ. The CDR3 length is 13 residues. Trimming left V 4 bases short and J 7 bases short, with 14 bases between.

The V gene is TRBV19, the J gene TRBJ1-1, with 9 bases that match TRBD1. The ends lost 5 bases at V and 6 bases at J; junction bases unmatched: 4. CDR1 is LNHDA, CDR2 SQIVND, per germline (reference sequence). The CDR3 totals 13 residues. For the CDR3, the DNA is TGTGCCAGTAGTCGGGACAGGGAGGCTGAAGCTTTCTTT. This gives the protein CASSRDREAEAFF.

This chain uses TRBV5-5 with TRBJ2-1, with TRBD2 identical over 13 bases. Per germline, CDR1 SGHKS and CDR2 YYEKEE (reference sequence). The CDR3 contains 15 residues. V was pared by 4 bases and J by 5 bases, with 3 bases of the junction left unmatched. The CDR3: CASSPGLAGDNEQFF. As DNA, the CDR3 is TGTGCCAGCAGCCCTGGACTAGCGGGAGACAATGAGCAGTTCTTC. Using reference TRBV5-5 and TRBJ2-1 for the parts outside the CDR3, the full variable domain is DAGVTQSPTHLIKTRGQQVTLRCSPISGHKSVSWYQQVLGQGPQFIFQYYEKEERGRGNFPDRFSARQFPNYSSELNVNALLLGDSALYLCASSPGLAGDNEQFFGPGTRLTVL.

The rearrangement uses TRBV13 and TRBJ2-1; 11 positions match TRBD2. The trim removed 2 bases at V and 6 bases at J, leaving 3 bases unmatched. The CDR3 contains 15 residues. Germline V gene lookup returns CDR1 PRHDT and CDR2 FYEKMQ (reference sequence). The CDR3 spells CASSLLGLAGNEQFF. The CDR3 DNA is TGTGCCAGCAGCTTATTAGGACTAGCGGGCAATGAGCAGTTCTTC.

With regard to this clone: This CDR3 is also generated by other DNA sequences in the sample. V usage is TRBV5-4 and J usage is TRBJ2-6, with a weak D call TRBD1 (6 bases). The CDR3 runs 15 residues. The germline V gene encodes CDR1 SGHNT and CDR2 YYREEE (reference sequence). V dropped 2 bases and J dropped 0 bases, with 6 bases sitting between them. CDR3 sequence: CASSLGGSGANVLTF. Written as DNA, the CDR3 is TGTGCCAGCAGCTTAGGGGGCTCTGGGGCCAACGTCCTGACTTTC.

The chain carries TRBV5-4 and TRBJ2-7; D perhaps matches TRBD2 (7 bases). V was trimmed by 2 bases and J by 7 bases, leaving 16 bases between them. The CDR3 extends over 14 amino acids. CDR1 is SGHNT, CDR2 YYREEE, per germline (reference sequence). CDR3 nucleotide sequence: TGTGCCAGCAGCTTACCCGGGGGAGGGGGAGAGCAGTACTTC. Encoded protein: CASSLPGGGGEQYF. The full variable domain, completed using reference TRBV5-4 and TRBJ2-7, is ETGVTQSPTHLIKTRGQQVTLRCSSQSGHNTVSWYQQALGQGPQFIFQYYREEENGRGNFPPRFSGLQFPNYSSELNVNALELDDSALYLCASSLPGGGGEQYFGPGTRLTVT.

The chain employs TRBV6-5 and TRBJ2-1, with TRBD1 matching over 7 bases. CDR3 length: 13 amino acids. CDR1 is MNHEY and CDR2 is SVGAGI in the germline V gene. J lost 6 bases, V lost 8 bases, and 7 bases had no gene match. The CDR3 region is CASRQGVTNEQFF. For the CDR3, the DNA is TGTGCCAGCCGACAGGGTGTGACCAATGAGCAGTTCTTC.

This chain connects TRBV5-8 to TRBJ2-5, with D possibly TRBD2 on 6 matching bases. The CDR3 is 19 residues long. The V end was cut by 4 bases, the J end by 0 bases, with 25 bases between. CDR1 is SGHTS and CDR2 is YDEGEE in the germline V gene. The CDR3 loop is CASSPRRGRLQIYQETQYF. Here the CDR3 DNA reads TGTGCCAGCAGCCCCCGTCGGGGGAGGCTCCAAATCTACCAAGAGACCCAGTACTTC.

The CDR3 region has the DNA TGTGCCAGTAGTCGAAGACTAGCGGGAGGGATTGAGCAGTTCTTC. Translated, it gives CASSRRLAGGIEQFF. V usage is TRBV19 and J usage is TRBJ2-1; 14 bases map to TRBD2. Germline V gene sequence: CDR1 LNHDA, CDR2 SQIVND (reference sequence). J gave up 9 bases and V 5 bases, and 6 bases lay outside the gene matches. The CDR3 is made up of 15 amino acids.

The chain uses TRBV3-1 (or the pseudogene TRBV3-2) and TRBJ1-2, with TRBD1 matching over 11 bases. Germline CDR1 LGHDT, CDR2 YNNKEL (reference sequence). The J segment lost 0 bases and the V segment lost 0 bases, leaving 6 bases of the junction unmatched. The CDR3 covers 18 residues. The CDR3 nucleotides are TGTGCCAGCAGCCAAGACCTGGGGGGACAGGGGGCTAACTATGGCTACACCTTC. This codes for CASSQDLGGQGANYGYTF.

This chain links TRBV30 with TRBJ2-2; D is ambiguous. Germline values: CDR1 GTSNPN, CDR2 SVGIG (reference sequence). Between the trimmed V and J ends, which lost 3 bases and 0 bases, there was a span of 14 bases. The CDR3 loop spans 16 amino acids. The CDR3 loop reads CAWSPQGRSNTGELFF. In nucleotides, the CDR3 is TGTGCCTGGAGCCCCCAAGGACGGTCGAACACCGGGGAGCTGTTTTTT. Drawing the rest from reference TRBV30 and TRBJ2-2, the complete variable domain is SQTIHQWPATLVQPVGSPLSLECTVEGTSNPNLYWYRQAAGRGLQLLFYSVGIGQISSEVPQNLSASRPQDRQFILSSKKLLLSDSGFYLCAWSPQGRSNTGELFFGEGSRLTVL.